This T cell receptor (beta chain) appears in the sequencing data of a study of Tregs in tolerant kidney transplant recipients. General study points: The most relevant donor-specific Treg TCRbeta repertoire apparently came from expansion with activated donor B cells. Few patients were studied, so findings need validation in larger groups.

Unstimulated regulatory T cells (CD4+CD25+CD127-), CD4+CD25- non-regulatory cells, CD4 and CD8 cells were FACS-sorted from thawed PBMCs. Clones were sequenced by immunoSEQ multiplex PCR, and TCRdb holds only the in-frame ones, with some missing. The table lists 200,000 to 300,000 clones, 84% of them singletons. CDR3 length equals 14 residues. Germline V gene data show CDR1 as KGHSH and CDR2 as LQKENI. Trimming removed 6 bases from V and 5 bases from J, with 16 bases in between. Note on this clone: Its target is not known.

The V call is TRBV18, the J call TRBJ2-5; D might be TRBD2 (5 bases). The sequencing input was CD4+ T cells from blood. This TCR was sampled from a human donor in good health. CDR3 amino acids: CASSQYEGFETQYF. CDR3 bases: TGTGCCAGCTCGCAATACGAGGGATTCGAGACCCAGTACTTC. Together with reference TRBV18 and TRBJ2-5, the CDR3 gives the full variable domain: NAGVMQNPRHLVRRRGQEARLRCSPMKGHSHVYWYRQLPEEGLKFMVYLQKENIIDESGMPKERFSAEFPKEGPSILRIQQVVRGDSAAYFCASSQYEGFETQYFGPGTRLLVL.